This T cell receptor (beta chain) comes out of a study of blood T cell repertoires in COVID-19. For the study at large: Sample material is recorded as cDNA or gDNA derived from T cells, B-cell-depleted T cells, or PBMCs.

The table came from immunoSEQ multiplex PCR; TCRdb's copy has only in-frame clones and leaves some out. The data contain fewer than 450,000 clones, about 90% of them singletons. The specimen was PBMCs or T cells enriched from blood (not recorded which). This sequence originates from a woman in her thirties who had recovered from COVID-19.

The CDR3 sequence is CASSPQGSGATDTQYF. DNA for the CDR3: TGCGCCAGCAGCCCTCAGGGTAGCGGGGCCACAGATACGCAGTATTTT. The chain combines TRBV5-1 with TRBJ2-3; TRBD2 aligns across 8 bases. This CDR3 spans 16 amino acids. After removal of 4 bases from V and 2 bases from J, the junction contained 9 bases not matched to a gene. The germline CDR1 and CDR2 sequences are SGHRS and YFSETQ. Together with reference TRBV5-1 and TRBJ2-3, the CDR3 gives the full variable domain: KAGVTQTPRYLIKTRGQQVTLSCSPISGHRSVSWYQQTPGQGLQFLFEYFSETQRNKGNFPGRFSGRQFSNSRSEMNVSTLELGDSALYLCASSPQGSGATDTQYFGPGTRLTVL.